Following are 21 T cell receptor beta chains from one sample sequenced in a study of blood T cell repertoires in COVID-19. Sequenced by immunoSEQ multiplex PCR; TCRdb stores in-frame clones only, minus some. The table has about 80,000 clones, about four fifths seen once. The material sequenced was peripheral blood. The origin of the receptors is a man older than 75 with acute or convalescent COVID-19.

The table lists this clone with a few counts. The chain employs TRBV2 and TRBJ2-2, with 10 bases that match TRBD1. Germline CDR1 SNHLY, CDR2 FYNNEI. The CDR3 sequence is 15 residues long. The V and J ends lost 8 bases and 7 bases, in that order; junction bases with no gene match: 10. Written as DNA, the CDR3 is TGTGCCAGCCTAAGAGACAGGGGGCAAGTCGGGGAGCTGTTTTTT. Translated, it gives CASLRDRGQVGELFF.

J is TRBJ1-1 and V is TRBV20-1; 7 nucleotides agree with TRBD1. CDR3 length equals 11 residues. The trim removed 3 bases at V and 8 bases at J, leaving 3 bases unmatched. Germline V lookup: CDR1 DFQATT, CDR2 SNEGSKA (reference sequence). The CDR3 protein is CSASTGEEAFF. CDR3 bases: TGCAGTGCTAGTACAGGGGAGGAAGCTTTCTTT.

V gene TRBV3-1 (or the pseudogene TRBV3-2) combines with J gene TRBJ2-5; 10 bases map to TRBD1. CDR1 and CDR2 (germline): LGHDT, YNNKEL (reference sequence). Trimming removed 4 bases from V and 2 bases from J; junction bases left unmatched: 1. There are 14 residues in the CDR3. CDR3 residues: CASSPGQGQETQYF. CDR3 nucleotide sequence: TGTGCCAGCAGCCCGGGACAGGGGCAAGAGACCCAGTACTTC.

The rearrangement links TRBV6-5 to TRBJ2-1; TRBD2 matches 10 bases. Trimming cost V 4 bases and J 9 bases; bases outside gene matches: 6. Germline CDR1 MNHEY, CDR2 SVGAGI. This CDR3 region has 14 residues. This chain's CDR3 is CASSWKRGGREQFF. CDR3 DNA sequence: TGTGCCAGCAGTTGGAAGCGGGGGGGCCGTGAGCAGTTCTTC.

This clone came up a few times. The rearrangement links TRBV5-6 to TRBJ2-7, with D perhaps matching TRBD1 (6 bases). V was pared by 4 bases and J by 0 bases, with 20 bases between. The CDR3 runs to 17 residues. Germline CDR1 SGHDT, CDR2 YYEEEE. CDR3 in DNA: TGTGCCAGCAGCCATAACCACCGGGACACCTTCTCCTACGAGCAGTACTTC. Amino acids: CASSHNHRDTFSYEQYF.

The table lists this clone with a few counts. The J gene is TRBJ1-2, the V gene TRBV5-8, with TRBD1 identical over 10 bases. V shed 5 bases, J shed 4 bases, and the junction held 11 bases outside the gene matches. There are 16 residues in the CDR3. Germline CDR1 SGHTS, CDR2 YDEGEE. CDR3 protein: CASRLLDRGQGYGYTF. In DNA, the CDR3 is TGTGCCAGCAGACTCCTAGACAGGGGGCAGGGCTATGGCTACACCTTC.

Here the CDR3 reads CASSLGFGGLMNTEAFF. DNA for the CDR3: TGTGCCAGCAGCTTGGGCTTCGGGGGGTTGATGAACACTGAAGCTTTCTTT. This chain connects TRBV7-9 to TRBJ1-1, with D maybe TRBD1 (5 bases). With 3 bases removed from V and 0 bases from J, the gap between germline ends came to 17 bases. Germline-derived CDR1 and CDR2 are SEHNR and FQNEAQ (reference sequence). This CDR3 contains 17 residues.

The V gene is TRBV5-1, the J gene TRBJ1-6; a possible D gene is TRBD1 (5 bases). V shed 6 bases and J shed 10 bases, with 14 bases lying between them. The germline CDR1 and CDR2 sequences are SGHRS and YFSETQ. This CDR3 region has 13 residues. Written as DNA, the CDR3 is TGCGCCAGCACCAGGGAAGTGAACTCACCCCTCCACTTT. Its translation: CASTREVNSPLHF. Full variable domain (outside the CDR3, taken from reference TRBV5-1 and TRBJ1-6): KAGVTQTPRYLIKTRGQQVTLSCSPISGHRSVSWYQQTPGQGLQFLFEYFSETQRNKGNFPGRFSGRQFSNSRSEMNVSTLELGDSALYLCASTREVNSPLHFGNGTRLTVT.

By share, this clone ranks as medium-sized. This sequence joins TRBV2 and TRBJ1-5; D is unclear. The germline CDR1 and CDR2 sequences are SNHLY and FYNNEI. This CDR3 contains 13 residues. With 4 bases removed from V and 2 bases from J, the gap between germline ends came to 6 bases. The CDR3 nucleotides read TGTGCCAGCAGTGGGGCACGCAATCAGCCCCAGCATTTT. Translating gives CASSGARNQPQHF.

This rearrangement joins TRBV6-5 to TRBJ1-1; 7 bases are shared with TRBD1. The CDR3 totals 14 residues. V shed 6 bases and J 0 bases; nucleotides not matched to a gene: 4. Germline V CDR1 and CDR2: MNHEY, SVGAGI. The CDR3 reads CASRSTGLNTEAFF. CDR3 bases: TGTGCCAGCAGGTCGACAGGGTTGAACACTGAAGCTTTCTTT.

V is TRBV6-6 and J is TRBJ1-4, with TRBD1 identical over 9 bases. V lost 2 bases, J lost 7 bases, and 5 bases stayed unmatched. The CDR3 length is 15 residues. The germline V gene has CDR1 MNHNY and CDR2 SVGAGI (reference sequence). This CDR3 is CASSYIQGAGEKLFF. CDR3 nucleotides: TGTGCCAGCAGTTACATACAGGGGGCCGGTGAAAAACTGTTTTTT.

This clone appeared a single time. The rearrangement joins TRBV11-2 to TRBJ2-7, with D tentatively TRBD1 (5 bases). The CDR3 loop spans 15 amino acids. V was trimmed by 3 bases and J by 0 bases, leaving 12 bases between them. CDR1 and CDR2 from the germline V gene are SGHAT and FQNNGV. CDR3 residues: CASSFLGLSSYEQYF. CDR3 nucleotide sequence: TGTGCCAGCAGCTTCCTGGGGCTTAGCTCCTACGAGCAGTACTTC.

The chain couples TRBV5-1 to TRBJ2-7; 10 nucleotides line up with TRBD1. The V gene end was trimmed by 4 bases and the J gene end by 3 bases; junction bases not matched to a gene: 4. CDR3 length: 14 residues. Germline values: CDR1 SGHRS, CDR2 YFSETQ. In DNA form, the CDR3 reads TGCGCCAGCAGCACCGACAGGGGGCACTACGAGCAGTACTTC. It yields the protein CASSTDRGHYEQYF.

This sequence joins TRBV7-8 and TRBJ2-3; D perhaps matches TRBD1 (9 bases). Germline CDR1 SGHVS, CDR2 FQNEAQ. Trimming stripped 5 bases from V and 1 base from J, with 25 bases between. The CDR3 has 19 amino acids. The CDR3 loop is CASSHRTGAAGERTDTQYF. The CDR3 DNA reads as TGTGCCAGCAGCCACCGGACAGGGGCAGCGGGGGAACGCACAGATACGCAGTATTTT. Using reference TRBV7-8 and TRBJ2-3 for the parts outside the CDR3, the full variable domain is GAGVSQSPRYKVAKRGQDVALRCDPISGHVSLFWYQQALGQGPEFLTYFQNEAQLDKSGLPSDRFFAERPEGSVSTLKIQRTQQEDSAVYLCASSHRTGAAGERTDTQYFGPGTRLTVL.

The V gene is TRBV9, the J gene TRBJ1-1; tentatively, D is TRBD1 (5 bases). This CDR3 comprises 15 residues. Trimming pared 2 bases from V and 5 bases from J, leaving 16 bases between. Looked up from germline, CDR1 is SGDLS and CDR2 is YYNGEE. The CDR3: CASSVRGTPGTEAFF. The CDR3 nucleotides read TGTGCCAGCAGCGTCCGGGGGACCCCGGGAACTGAAGCTTTCTTT.

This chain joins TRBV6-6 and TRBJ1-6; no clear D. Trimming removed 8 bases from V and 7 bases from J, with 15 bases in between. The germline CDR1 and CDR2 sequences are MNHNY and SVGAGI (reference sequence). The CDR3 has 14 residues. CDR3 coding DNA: TGTGCCAGCTATCCCGTCGGGTGGAATTCACCCCTCCACTTT. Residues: CASYPVGWNSPLHF.

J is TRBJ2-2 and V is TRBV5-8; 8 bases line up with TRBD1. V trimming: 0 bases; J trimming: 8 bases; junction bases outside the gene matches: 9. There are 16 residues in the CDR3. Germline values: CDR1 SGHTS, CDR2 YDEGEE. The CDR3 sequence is CASSLGQGLYLGELFF. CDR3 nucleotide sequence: TGTGCCAGCAGCTTGGGACAGGGGTTATACCTTGGGGAGCTGTTTTTT.

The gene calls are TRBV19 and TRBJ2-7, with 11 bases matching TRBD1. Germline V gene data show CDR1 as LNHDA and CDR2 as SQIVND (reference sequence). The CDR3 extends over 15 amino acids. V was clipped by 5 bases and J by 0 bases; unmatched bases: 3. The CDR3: CASSSGQGGSYEQYF. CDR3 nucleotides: TGTGCCAGTAGTTCGGGACAGGGGGGCTCCTACGAGCAGTACTTC.

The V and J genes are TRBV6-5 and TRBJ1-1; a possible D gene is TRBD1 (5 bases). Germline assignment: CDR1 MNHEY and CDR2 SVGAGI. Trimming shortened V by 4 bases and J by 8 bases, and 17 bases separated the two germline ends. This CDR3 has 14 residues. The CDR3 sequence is CASSSPRDDSEAFF. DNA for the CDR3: TGTGCCAGCAGTTCACCCCGAGATGACAGCGAAGCTTTCTTT.

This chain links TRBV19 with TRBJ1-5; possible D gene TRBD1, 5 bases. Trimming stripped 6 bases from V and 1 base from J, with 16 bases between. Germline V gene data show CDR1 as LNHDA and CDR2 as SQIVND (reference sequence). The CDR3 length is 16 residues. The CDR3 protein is CASRSEKGKSNQPQHF. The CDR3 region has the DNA TGTGCCAGTAGAAGCGAAAAGGGGAAAAGCAATCAGCCCCAGCATTTT.

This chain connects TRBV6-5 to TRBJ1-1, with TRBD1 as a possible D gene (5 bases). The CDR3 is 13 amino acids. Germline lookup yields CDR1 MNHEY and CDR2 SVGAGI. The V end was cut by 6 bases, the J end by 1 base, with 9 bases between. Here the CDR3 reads CASRRDRNTEAFF. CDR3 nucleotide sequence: TGTGCCAGCAGACGCGACAGGAACACTGAAGCTTTCTTT.